The 13 T cell receptor beta chains listed next were all sequenced from one sample in a study of vaccination effects on CD4 cells after COVID-19. Their antigens are not known. Antigen-specific CD4+ T cells were expanded (with viral peptide pools) by the ViraFEST assay ahead of sequencing. Investigators separated out CD4+ T cells once around nine days of culture had passed. Vaccinees lacked prior SARS-CoV-2 infection and tested negative for nucleocapsid antibodies. Clones were sequenced by immunoSEQ multiplex PCR, and TCRdb holds only the in-frame ones, with some missing. The table lists around 63,000 clones, roughly 80% of them singletons, with approximately 3.7% in the top ten. Sequences were derived from CD4+ T cells from PBMCs cultured with HCoV-OC43 spike peptides, sampled before COVID-19 vaccination. Subset of the sample: HCoV-OC43 spike overlapping peptide pool stimulation. All receptors come from a human donor who received a COVID-19 vaccine.

This sequence joins TRBV19 and TRBJ1-6, with D unclear. Germline V gene data show CDR1 as LNHDA and CDR2 as SQIVND (reference sequence). V lost 1 base, J lost 3 bases, and 10 bases lay in between. The length of the CDR3 is 16 residues. The CDR3 loop is CASSIVSGRYNSPLHF. DNA of the CDR3: TGTGCCAGTAGTATAGTATCTGGACGCTATAATTCACCCCTCCACTTT.

The rearrangement joins TRBV6-5 to TRBJ1-3; no clear D gene. The CDR3 spans 15 residues. V was trimmed by 8 bases and J by 4 bases, leaving 18 bases between them. CDR1 is MNHEY, CDR2 SVGAGI, per germline. The CDR3, as DNA: TGTGCCAGCTCTTGGACTAATTCAGAAGGAAACACCATATATTTT. Translating it yields CASSWTNSEGNTIYF.

The gene calls are TRBV6-5 and TRBJ2-1; 14 bases line up with TRBD2. CDR1 is MNHEY, CDR2 SVGAGI, per germline. The CDR3 sequence is 15 residues long. V dropped 4 bases and J dropped 13; count of bases not matched to a gene: 9. In nucleotides, the CDR3 is TGTGCCAGCAGTTCTCGACTAGCGGGGGGGCGCCAACAGTTCTTC. Its protein product is CASSSRLAGGRQQFF.

The chain uses TRBV30 and TRBJ2-7; D is uncertain. Germline values: CDR1 GTSNPN, CDR2 SVGIG (reference sequence). This CDR3 region has 12 residues. V lost 0 bases, J lost 5 bases, and 8 bases lay in between. The CDR3 coding sequence is TGTGCCTGGAGTGTACTGGAGAACGAGCAGTACGTC. It specifies CAWSVLENEQYV.

In this sample, this clone turned up a few times. This sequence joins TRBV7-2 and TRBJ1-5; 8 bases line up with TRBD1. The V segment lost 3 bases and the J segment 2 bases; nucleotides outside the gene matches: 9. This CDR3 region has 17 residues. Germline CDR1 and CDR2: SGHTA and FQGNSA. This CDR3 is CASSLRTGNEGNQPQHF. The CDR3, as DNA: TGTGCCAGCAGCTTGCGGACAGGGAACGAGGGCAATCAGCCCCAGCATTTT.

V gene TRBV24-1 combines with J gene TRBJ1-2; 12 bases agree with TRBD1. Trimming removed 4 bases from V and 3 bases from J; junction bases left unmatched: 5. The length of the CDR3 is 16 residues. CDR1 and CDR2 (germline): KGHDR, SFDVKD. The CDR3 DNA reads TGTGCCACCAGTGACCCCGGGACAGGGGGCCACTATGGCTACACCTTC. Protein sequence: CATSDPGTGGHYGYTF.

The chain is built from TRBV6-2 or TRBV6-3 and TRBJ1-4; unclear D gene. V lost 4 bases and J 8 bases, leaving 5 bases between the germline ends. Per the germline V gene, CDR1 is MNHEY and CDR2 is SVGEGT. This CDR3 has 11 residues. CDR3 bases: TGTGCCAGCAGTTTGAGCGAAAAACTGTTTTTT. Translating gives CASSLSEKLFF.

The V and J genes are TRBV20-1 and TRBJ2-7; a possible D gene is TRBD1 (6 bases). The CDR3 sequence is 16 residues long. Germline values: CDR1 DFQATT, CDR2 SNEGSKA (reference sequence). V was clipped by 3 bases and J by 7 bases, with 25 bases between them. CDR3: CSASDTGFLGVGEQYV. The CDR3 DNA reads TGCAGTGCTAGTGATACAGGGTTTCTTGGGGTGGGGGAGCAGTACGTC.

This clone is a singleton in its sample. The chain has TRBV6-1 and TRBJ2-7, with TRBD1 matching 11 bases. This CDR3 contains 15 residues. V was clipped by 3 bases and J by 4 bases; unmatched bases: 5. Germline CDR1 and CDR2: MNHNS and SASEGT. The CDR3 here is CASSDPGQGVYEQYV. CDR3 bases: TGTGCCAGCAGTGACCCGGGACAGGGGGTTTACGAGCAGTACGTC.

The rearrangement links TRBV5-1 to TRBJ2-1, with 8 nucleotides matching TRBD1. CDR1 SGHRS and CDR2 YFSETQ come from the germline V gene. The V and J ends lost 5 bases and 0 bases, in that order; junction bases with no gene match: 7. The CDR3 extends over 16 amino acids. The CDR3 reads CASSSGTGYSYNEQFF. In DNA form, the CDR3 reads TGCGCCAGCAGTTCCGGGACAGGCTACTCCTACAATGAGCAGTTCTTC. Variable domain in full (rest from reference TRBV5-1 and TRBJ2-1): KAGVTQTPRYLIKTRGQQVTLSCSPISGHRSVSWYQQTPGQGLQFLFEYFSETQRNKGNFPGRFSGRQFSNSRSEMNVSTLELGDSALYLCASSSGTGYSYNEQFFGPGTRLTVL.

The chain combines TRBV27 with TRBJ2-5; the match to TRBD1 covers 10 bases. The CDR3 consists of 14 residues. Trimming removed 2 bases from V and 6 bases from J; junction bases left unmatched: 3. Germline CDR1 is MNHEY and CDR2 is SMNVEV (reference sequence). In DNA form, the CDR3 reads TGTGCCAGCAGTTTAGACAGGGGGCAAAAGACCCAGTACTTC. Translation: CASSLDRGQKTQYF.

The chain links TRBV11-2 to TRBJ1-6, with D perhaps TRBD1 (6 bases). The CDR3 length is 14 residues. Deletions cut 2 bases from V and 12 bases from J, with 14 bases between. Germline assignment: CDR1 SGHAT and CDR2 FQNNGV. The CDR3 here is CASSLIRGRRPLHF. The CDR3, as DNA: TGTGCCAGCAGCTTAATAAGGGGGAGAAGACCCCTCCACTTT.

The chain is built from TRBV2 and TRBJ2-2, with D maybe TRBD2 (7 bases). Per the germline V gene, CDR1 is SNHLY and CDR2 is FYNNEI. V was cut by 6 bases and J by 4 bases, with 15 bases left in between. The CDR3 has 15 amino acids. CDR3 loop: CASSPWGGGTGELFF. The CDR3 DNA follows: TGTGCCAGCAGCCCCTGGGGAGGGGGCACCGGGGAGCTGTTTTTT.